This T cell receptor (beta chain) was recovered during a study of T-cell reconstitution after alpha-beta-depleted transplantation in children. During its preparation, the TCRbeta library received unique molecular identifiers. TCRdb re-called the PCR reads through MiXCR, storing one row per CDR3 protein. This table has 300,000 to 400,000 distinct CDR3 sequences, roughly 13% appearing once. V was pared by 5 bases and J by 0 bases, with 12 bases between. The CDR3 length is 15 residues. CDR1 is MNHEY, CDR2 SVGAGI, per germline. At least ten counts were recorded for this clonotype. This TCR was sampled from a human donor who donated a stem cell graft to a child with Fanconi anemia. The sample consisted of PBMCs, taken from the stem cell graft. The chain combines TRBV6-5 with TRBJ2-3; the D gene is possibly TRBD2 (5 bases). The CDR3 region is CASSLAVLSTDTQYF. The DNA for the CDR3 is TGTGCCAGCAGTCTAGCCGTTCTTAGCACAGATACGCAGTATTTT.